The 22 T cell receptor beta chains below were found in one sample sequenced in a study of blood T cell repertoires in COVID-19. Assay: immunoSEQ multiplex PCR; the TCRdb copy retains only in-frame clones and omits some. The table has 150,000 to 200,000 clones, approximately 78% seen once. The sample consisted of peripheral blood. The source of these receptors is a human donor in a cohort sampled during active COVID-19.

The V call is TRBV2, the J call TRBJ1-2; maybe TRBD1 (5 bases). V was clipped by 6 bases and J by 1 base, with 18 bases between them. The CDR3 has 16 amino acids. Germline V gives CDR1 SNHLY, CDR2 FYNNEI. The DNA of the CDR3 is TGTGCCAGCAGCCGCTTTGGAGGGGCGAATAACTATGGCTACACCTTC. It codes for CASSRFGGANNYGYTF.

V usage is TRBV25-1 and J usage is TRBJ2-5, with D possibly matching TRBD1 (6 bases). Looked up from germline, CDR1 is MGHDK and CDR2 is SYGVNS. V shed 6 bases and J shed 4 bases, with 12 bases lying between them. The CDR3 spans 13 residues. CDR3 residues: CASSLQGRETQYF. CDR3 nucleotides: TGTGCCAGCAGCCTACAGGGAAGAGAGACCCAGTACTTC.

This clone was counted between two and nine times. The J gene is TRBJ2-1, the V gene TRBV27, with D hard to call. The V and J ends lost 6 bases and 6 bases respectively, with 15 bases between them. The CDR3 runs to 14 residues. From germline, CDR1 is MNHEY and CDR2 SMNVEV (reference sequence). CDR3 loop: CASSRVSSTNEQFF. Here the CDR3 DNA reads TGTGCCAGCAGCCGGGTATCTAGTACCAATGAGCAGTTCTTC.

V is TRBV19 and J is TRBJ2-7; 7 bases are a match to TRBD1. Trimming at V came to 5 bases and at J to 2 bases, leaving 9 bases not matched to a gene. CDR1 is LNHDA, CDR2 SQIVND, per germline (reference sequence). The CDR3 extends over 15 amino acids. The CDR3 reads CASSPNGQDPYEQYF. In DNA form, the CDR3 reads TGTGCCAGTAGTCCAAACGGACAGGACCCCTACGAGCAGTACTTC.

There are a few counts of this clone. The CDR3 DNA follows: TGTGCCAGCAGCTTAGGCGGAGGGCTCGGCGAGCAGTACTTC. It specifies CASSLGGGLGEQYF. The gene calls are TRBV7-2 and TRBJ2-7; maybe TRBD2 (6 bases). CDR1 SGHTA and CDR2 FQGNSA come from the germline V gene. The ends were cut back, 1 base at V and 6 bases at J, with 13 bases in the middle. This CDR3 spans 14 amino acids.

This chain uses TRBV3-1 (or the pseudogene TRBV3-2) with TRBJ1-5, with 7 bases identical to TRBD1. The CDR3 length is 15 residues. V dropped 5 bases and J dropped 2; count of bases not matched to a gene: 6. Per the germline V gene, CDR1 is LGHDT and CDR2 is YNNKEL (reference sequence). CDR3 coding DNA: TGTGCCAGCAGCTGGGGCCAGGGGGGCAATCAGCCCCAGCATTTT. Amino acids: CASSWGQGGNQPQHF.

The V and J genes are TRBV29-1 and TRBJ2-1; TRBD2 matches 8 bases. Germline trimming cut 5 bases from V and 4 bases from J; bases unmatched to any gene: 1. The germline V gene encodes CDR1 SQVTM and CDR2 ANQGSEA. The CDR3 has 12 amino acids. CDR3 DNA: TGCAGCGTTACTAGCGGTTACAATGAGCAGTTCTTC. Translation gives CSVTSGYNEQFF.

The chain joins TRBV19 to TRBJ2-1; D not certain. V lost 6 bases, J lost 0 bases, and 15 bases lay in between. The CDR3 runs 16 residues. Germline values: CDR1 LNHDA, CDR2 SQIVND (reference sequence). CDR3 nucleotide sequence: TGTGCCAGTAGCGGTCGTCTAACGAGCTCCTACAATGAGCAGTTCTTC. It translates to CASSGRLTSSYNEQFF.

With respect to this clone: Its ends do not fully match the called genes, so a read error is possible. The genes are TRBV5-1 and TRBJ1-4; tentatively, D is TRBD1 (5 bases). The CDR3 is made up of 14 amino acids. In germline, CDR1 is SGHRS, CDR2 YFSETQ. The CDR3 DNA reads TGCGCCTGCAGAGTCGGGGGGGTTAATGAAAAACTGTTTTTT. Protein sequence: CACRVGGVNEKLFF.

This chain uses TRBV5-4 with TRBJ1-2; no clear D. The germline V and J ends were trimmed by 0 bases and 7 bases, with 13 bases remaining between them. The CDR3 runs 14 residues. Germline-derived CDR1 and CDR2 are SGHNT and YYREEE (reference sequence). The CDR3 bases are TGTGCCAGCAGCTTGGTCCGGTCCGGCGGTGGCTACACCTTC. Translated, it gives CASSLVRSGGGYTF.

The chain combines TRBV7-2 with TRBJ1-2, with 8 nucleotides matching TRBD1. V trimming: 8 bases; J trimming: 5 bases; junction bases outside the gene matches: 7. CDR1 and CDR2 from the germline V gene are SGHTA and FQGNSA. There are 13 residues in the CDR3. CDR3 protein: CASGRTGPYGYTF. In DNA, the CDR3 is TGTGCCAGCGGGCGGACAGGGCCTTATGGCTACACCTTC.

This clone has just one count. CDR3 nucleotide sequence: TGTGCCATCGGACAGGACAACACAGATACGCAGTATTTT. It specifies CAIGQDNTDTQYF. The rearrangement joins TRBV25-1 to TRBJ2-3; the match to TRBD1 covers 7 bases. Germline V CDR1 and CDR2: MGHDK, SYGVNS. The CDR3 runs 13 residues. The trim removed 10 bases at V and 2 bases at J, leaving 6 bases unmatched.

J is TRBJ1-4 and V is TRBV29-1; no definite D call. From germline, CDR1 is SQVTM and CDR2 ANQGSEA. The V end was cut by 7 bases, the J end by 8 bases, with 17 bases between. CDR3 length: 13 residues. CDR3 in amino acids: CSGLWRVEEKLFF. CDR3 coding DNA: TGCAGCGGGCTGTGGAGGGTTGAAGAAAAACTGTTTTTT.

This clone has ten or more counts. This sequence joins TRBV6-4 and TRBJ2-1, with D uncertain. Germline-derived CDR1 and CDR2 are MRHNA and SNTAGT. The CDR3 contains 15 residues. V was cut by 5 bases and J by 5 bases, with 16 bases left in between. The CDR3 loop reads CASSLTLRSNNEQFF. In DNA form, the CDR3 reads TGTGCCAGCAGTCTGACACTCCGATCTAACAATGAGCAGTTCTTC.

V usage is TRBV18 and J usage is TRBJ1-2, with 8 bases fitting TRBD1. V lost 1 base to trimming and J lost 12 bases; unmatched junction nucleotides: 10. This CDR3 contains 14 residues. The germline gives CDR1 KGHSH, CDR2 LQKENI. CDR3 region: CASSPLRTGWGDTF. The DNA for the CDR3 is TGTGCCAGCTCACCACTAAGGACAGGGTGGGGAGACACCTTC. Combining the CDR3 with reference TRBV18 and TRBJ1-2 gives the whole variable domain NAGVMQNPRHLVRRRGQEARLRCSPMKGHSHVYWYRQLPEEGLKFMVYLQKENIIDESGMPKERFSAEFPKEGPSILRIQQVVRGDSAAYFCASSPLRTGWGDTFGSGTRLTVV.

V is TRBV6-6 and J is TRBJ1-5; D gene unclear. In germline, CDR1 is MNHNY, CDR2 SVGAGI (reference sequence). The V end was cut by 5 bases, the J end by 4 bases, with 12 bases between. The CDR3 contains 14 residues. For the CDR3, the DNA is TGTGCCAGCAGTCAAGCGACGGGGAATCAGCCCCAGCATTTT. This codes for CASSQATGNQPQHF.

The sample holds a few counts of this clone. This CDR3 is CASSSQRGNTGELFF. DNA for the CDR3: TGTGCCAGCAGCTCGCAGCGGGGGAACACCGGGGAGCTGTTTTTT. The gene calls are TRBV7-9 and TRBJ2-2, with 7 positions matching TRBD2. The CDR3 spans 15 residues. V lost 4 bases to trimming and J lost 1 base; unmatched junction nucleotides: 3. Germline assignment: CDR1 SEHNR and CDR2 FQNEAQ (reference sequence).

The chain links TRBV6-6 to TRBJ1-1, with 8 bases that match TRBD1. The CDR3 is 15 amino acids. Germline V gene data show CDR1 as MNHNY and CDR2 as SVGAGI (reference sequence). The V gene end was trimmed by 7 bases and the J gene end by 0 bases; junction bases not matched to a gene: 7. The chain's CDR3 is CASNRDRQMNTEAFF. In DNA, the CDR3 is TGTGCCAGCAACCGGGACAGGCAAATGAACACTGAAGCTTTCTTT.

The chain has TRBV5-5 and TRBJ1-4, with a possible D match to TRBD1 (5 bases). V dropped 4 bases and J dropped 8 bases, with 18 bases sitting between them. The CDR3 is 15 amino acids. CDR1 is SGHKS, CDR2 YYEKEE, per germline (reference sequence). The CDR3 protein is CASSEPTGGGEKLFF. DNA of the CDR3: TGTGCCAGCAGCGAACCGACCGGGGGAGGAGAAAAACTGTTTTTT.

The CDR3 loop is CASSGLAGVLETQYF. The CDR3 coding sequence is TGTGCCAGCAGTGGGCTAGCGGGAGTATTAGAGACCCAGTACTTC. The chain joins TRBV25-1 to TRBJ2-5; TRBD2 matches 10 bases. The V and J ends lost 4 bases and 4 bases, in that order; junction bases with no gene match: 6. Germline V lookup: CDR1 MGHDK, CDR2 SYGVNS. The CDR3 totals 15 residues.

The chain recombines TRBV5-6 with TRBJ1-2, with D uncertain. Germline CDR1 and CDR2: SGHDT and YYEEEE. V dropped 7 bases and J dropped 6 bases, with 16 bases sitting between them. The CDR3 length is 13 residues. CDR3 amino acids: CASGSVGGDGYTF. CDR3 sequence (DNA): TGTGCCAGCGGGTCAGTGGGAGGAGATGGCTACACCTTC.

The chain combines TRBV7-8 with TRBJ1-4, with 11 bases lining up with TRBD1. The CDR3 has 18 residues. Germline V lookup: CDR1 SGHVS, CDR2 FQNEAQ. The trim removed 7 bases at V and 2 bases at J, leaving 12 bases unmatched. The CDR3 region is CASIADRGRLGTNEKLFF. In DNA form, the CDR3 reads TGTGCCAGCATCGCGGACAGGGGGCGTTTAGGTACTAATGAAAAACTGTTTTTT.